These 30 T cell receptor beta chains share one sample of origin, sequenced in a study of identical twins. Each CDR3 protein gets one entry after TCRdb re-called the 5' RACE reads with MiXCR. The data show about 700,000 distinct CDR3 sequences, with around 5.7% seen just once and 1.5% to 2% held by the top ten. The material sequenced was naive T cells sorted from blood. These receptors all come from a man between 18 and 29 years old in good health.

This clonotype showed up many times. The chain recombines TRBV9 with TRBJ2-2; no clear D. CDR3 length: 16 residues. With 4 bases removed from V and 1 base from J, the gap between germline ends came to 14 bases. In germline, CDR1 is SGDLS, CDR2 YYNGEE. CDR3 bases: TGTGCCAGCAGCCGAACGCAGTCCTTGAACACCGGGGAGCTGTTTTTT. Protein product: CASSRTQSLNTGELFF.

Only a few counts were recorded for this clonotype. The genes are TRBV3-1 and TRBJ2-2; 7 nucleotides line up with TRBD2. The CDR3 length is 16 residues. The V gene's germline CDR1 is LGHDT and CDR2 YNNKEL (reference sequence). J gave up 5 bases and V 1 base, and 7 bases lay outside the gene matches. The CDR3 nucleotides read TGTGCCAGCAGCCAAGTATACGGGAGGAAGACCGGGGAGCTGTTTTTT. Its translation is CASSQVYGRKTGELFF.

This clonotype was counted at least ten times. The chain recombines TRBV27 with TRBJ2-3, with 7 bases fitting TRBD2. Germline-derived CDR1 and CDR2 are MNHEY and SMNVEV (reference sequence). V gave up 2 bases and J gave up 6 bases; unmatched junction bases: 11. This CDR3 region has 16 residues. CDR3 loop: CASSLMGAGRKDTQYF. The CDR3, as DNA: TGTGCCAGCAGTTTAATGGGTGCCGGGAGGAAGGATACGCAGTATTTT.

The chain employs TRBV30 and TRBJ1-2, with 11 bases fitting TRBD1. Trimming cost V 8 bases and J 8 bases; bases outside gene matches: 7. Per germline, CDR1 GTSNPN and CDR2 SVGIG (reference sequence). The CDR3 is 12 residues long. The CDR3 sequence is CAETGQGVGYTF. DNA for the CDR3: TGTGCCGAAACGGGACAGGGGGTCGGCTACACCTTC.

The CDR3 DNA reads as TGTGCCGTCTCCCGAGAAGGTGCCCCCTACGAGCAGTACTTC. This sequence encodes CAVSREGAPYEQYF. The genes are TRBV7-9 and TRBJ2-7; D gene uncertain. Germline CDR1 reads SEHNR; CDR2 reads FQNEAQ (reference sequence). This CDR3 contains 14 residues. Trimming left V 11 bases short and J 2 bases short, with 19 bases between.

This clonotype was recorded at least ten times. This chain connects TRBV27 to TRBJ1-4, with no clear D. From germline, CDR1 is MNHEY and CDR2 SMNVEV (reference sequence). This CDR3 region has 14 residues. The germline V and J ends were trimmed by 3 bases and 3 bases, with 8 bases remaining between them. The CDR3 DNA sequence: TGTGCCAGCAGTTTCTCATCATCTAATGAAAAACTGTTTTTT. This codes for CASSFSSSNEKLFF.

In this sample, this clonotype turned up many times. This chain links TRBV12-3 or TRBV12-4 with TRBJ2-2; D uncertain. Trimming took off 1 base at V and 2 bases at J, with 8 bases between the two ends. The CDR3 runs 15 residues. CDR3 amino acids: CASSLVGPNTGELFF. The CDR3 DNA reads TGTGCCAGCAGTTTAGTAGGACCAAACACCGGGGAGCTGTTTTTT.

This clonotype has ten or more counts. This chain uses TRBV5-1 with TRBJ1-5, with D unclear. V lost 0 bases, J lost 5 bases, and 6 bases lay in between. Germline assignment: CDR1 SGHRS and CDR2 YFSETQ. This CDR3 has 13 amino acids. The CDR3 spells CASSLDRDQPQHF. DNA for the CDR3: TGCGCCAGCAGCTTGGACCGGGATCAGCCCCAGCATTTT. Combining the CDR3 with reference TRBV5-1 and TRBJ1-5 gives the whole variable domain KAGVTQTPRYLIKTRGQQVTLSCSPISGHRSVSWYQQTPGQGLQFLFEYFSETQRNKGNFPGRFSGRQFSNSRSEMNVSTLELGDSALYLCASSLDRDQPQHFGDGTRLSIL.

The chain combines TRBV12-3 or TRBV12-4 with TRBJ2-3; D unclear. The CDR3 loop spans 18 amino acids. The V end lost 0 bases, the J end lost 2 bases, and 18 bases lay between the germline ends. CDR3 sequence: CASSLATNPQRITDTQYF. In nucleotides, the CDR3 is TGTGCCAGCAGTTTAGCGACCAACCCCCAGCGCATCACAGATACGCAGTATTTT.

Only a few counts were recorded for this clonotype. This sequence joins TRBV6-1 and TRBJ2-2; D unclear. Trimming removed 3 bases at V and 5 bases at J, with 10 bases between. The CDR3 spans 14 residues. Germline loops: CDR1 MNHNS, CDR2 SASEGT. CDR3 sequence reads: CASSDKRRTGELFF. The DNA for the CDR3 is TGTGCCAGCAGTGATAAGAGAAGAACCGGGGAGCTGTTTTTT.

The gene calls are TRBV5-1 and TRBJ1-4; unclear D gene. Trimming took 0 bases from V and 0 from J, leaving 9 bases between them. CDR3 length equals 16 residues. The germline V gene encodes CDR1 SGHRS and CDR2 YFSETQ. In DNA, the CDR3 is TGCGCCAGCAGCTTGGTTACCGGGACAACTAATGAAAAACTGTTTTTT. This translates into CASSLVTGTTNEKLFF.

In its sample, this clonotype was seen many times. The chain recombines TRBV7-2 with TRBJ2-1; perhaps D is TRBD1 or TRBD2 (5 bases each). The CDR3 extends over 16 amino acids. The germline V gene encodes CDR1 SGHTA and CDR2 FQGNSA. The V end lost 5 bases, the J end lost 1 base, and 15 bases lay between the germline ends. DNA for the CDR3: TGTGCCAGCAGCCCACATGGGGGAAGGTCCTACAATGAGCAGTTCTTC. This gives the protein CASSPHGGRSYNEQFF.

The CDR3 is CASSSSGRPRETQYF. The CDR3 DNA follows: TGTGCCAGCAGCTCTAGCGGGAGGCCCAGGGAGACCCAGTACTTC. This chain uses TRBV9 with TRBJ2-5; 11 nucleotides match TRBD2. The CDR3 has 15 residues. The trim removed 4 bases at V and 5 bases at J, leaving 7 bases unmatched. The V gene's germline CDR1 is SGDLS and CDR2 YYNGEE.

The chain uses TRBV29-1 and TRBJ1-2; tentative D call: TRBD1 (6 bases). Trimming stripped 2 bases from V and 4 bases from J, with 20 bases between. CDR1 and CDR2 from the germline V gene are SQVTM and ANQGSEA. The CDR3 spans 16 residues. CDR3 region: CSVEPGTSLGFYGYTF. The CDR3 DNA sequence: TGCAGCGTTGAACCTGGGACATCCTTGGGGTTCTATGGCTACACCTTC.

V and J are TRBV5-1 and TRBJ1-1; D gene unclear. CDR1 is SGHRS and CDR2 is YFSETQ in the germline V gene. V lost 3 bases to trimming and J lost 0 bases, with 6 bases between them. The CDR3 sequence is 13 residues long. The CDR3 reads CASSSLVNTEAFF. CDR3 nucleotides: TGCGCCAGCAGCTCCCTTGTGAACACTGAAGCTTTCTTT.

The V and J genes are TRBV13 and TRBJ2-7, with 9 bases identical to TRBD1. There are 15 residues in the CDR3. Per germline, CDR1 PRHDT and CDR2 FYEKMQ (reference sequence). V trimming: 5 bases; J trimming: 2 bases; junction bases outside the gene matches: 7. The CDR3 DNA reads TGTGCCAGCAGCCGCGGGACAGGGATGACCTACGAGCAGTACTTC. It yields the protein CASSRGTGMTYEQYF.

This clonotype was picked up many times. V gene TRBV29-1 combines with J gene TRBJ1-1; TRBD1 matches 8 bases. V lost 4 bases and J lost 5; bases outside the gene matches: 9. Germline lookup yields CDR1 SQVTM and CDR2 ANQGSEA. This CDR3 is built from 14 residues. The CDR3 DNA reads TGCAGCGTTGTGCCCGGACAGGGCTGGACTGAAGCTTTCTTT. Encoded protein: CSVVPGQGWTEAFF.

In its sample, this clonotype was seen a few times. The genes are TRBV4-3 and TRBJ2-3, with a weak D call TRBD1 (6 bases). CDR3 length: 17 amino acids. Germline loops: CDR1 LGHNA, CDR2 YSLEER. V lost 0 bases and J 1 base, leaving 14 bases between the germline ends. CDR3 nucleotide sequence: TGCGCCAGCAGCCAAGAATCGACACAGGGCGGCACAGATACGCAGTATTTT. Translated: CASSQESTQGGTDTQYF.

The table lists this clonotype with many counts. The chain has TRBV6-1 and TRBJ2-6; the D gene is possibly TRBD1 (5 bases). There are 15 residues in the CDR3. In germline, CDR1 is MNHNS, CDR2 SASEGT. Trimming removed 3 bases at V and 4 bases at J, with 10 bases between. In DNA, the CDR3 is TGTGCCAGCAGTGACAGGGATTGGGGGGCCAACGTCCTGACTTTC. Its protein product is CASSDRDWGANVLTF.

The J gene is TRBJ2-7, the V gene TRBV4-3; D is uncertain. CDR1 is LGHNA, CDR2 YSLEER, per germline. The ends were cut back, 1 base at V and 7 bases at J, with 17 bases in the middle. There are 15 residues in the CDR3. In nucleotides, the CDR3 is TGCGCCAGCAGCCAAGTTGTAGGCGTTCGTCAAGAGCAGTACTTC. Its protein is CASSQVVGVRQEQYF.

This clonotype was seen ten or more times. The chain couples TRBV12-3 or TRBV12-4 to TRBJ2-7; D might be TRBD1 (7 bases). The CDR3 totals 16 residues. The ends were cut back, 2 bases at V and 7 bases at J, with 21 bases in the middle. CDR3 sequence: CASSLSRQGGKREQYF. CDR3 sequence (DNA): TGTGCCAGCAGTTTATCAAGACAGGGAGGTAAACGAGAGCAGTACTTC.

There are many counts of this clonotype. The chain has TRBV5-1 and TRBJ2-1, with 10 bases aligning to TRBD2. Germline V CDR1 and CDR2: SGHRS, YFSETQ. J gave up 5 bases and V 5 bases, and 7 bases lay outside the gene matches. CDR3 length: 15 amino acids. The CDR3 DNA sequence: TGCGCCAGCAGTAACCTAGCGGGAGAGAACAATGAGCAGTTCTTC. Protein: CASSNLAGENNEQFF.

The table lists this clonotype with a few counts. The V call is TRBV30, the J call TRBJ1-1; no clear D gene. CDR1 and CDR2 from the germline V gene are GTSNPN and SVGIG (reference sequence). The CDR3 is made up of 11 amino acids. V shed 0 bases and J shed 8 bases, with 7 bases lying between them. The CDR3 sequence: CAWSVEREAFF. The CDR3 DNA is TGTGCCTGGAGTGTAGAAAGGGAAGCTTTCTTT. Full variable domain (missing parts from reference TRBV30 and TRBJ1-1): SQTIHQWPATLVQPVGSPLSLECTVEGTSNPNLYWYRQAAGRGLQLLFYSVGIGQISSEVPQNLSASRPQDRQFILSSKKLLLSDSGFYLCAWSVEREAFFGQGTRLTVV.

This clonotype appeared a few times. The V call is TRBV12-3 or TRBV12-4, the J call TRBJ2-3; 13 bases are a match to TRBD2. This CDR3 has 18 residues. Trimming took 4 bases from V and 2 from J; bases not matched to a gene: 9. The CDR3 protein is CASSSGTSGKRATDTQYF. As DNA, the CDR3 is TGTGCCAGCAGTTCCGGGACTAGCGGGAAGCGTGCCACAGATACGCAGTATTTT.

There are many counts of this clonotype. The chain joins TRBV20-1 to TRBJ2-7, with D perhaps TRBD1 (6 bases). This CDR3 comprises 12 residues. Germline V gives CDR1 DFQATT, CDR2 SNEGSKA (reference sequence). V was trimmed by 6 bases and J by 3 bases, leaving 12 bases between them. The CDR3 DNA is TGCAGTGCCGGGACATCCTTCTACGAGCAGTACTTC. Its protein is CSAGTSFYEQYF.

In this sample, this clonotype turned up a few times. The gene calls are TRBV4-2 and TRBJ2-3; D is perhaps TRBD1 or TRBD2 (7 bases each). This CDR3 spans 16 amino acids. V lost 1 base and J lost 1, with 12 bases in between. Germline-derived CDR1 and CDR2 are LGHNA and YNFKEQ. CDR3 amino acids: CASSQGEGAGTDTQYF. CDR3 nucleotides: TGTGCCAGCAGCCAAGGGGAGGGGGCCGGCACAGATACGCAGTATTTT.

CDR3: CASSPTGGEKTQYF. DNA for the CDR3: TGTGCCAGTAGTCCCACAGGGGGCGAGAAGACCCAGTACTTC. The chain links TRBV19 to TRBJ2-5, with 9 bases aligning to TRBD1. CDR1 LNHDA and CDR2 SQIVND come from the germline V gene (reference sequence). CDR3 length equals 14 residues. The V and J ends lost 5 bases and 6 bases, in that order; junction bases with no gene match: 7.

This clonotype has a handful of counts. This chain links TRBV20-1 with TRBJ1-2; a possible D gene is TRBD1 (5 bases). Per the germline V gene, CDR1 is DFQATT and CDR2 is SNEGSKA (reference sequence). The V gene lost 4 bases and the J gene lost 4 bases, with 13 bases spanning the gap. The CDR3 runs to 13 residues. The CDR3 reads CSATLGTGYGYTF. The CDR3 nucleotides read TGCAGTGCTACCCTTGGGACCGGCTATGGCTACACCTTC.

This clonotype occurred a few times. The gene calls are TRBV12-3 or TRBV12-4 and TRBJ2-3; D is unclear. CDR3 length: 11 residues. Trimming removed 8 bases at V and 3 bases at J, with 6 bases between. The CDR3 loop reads CASPETDTQYF. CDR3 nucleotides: TGTGCCAGCCCGGAGACAGATACGCAGTATTTT.

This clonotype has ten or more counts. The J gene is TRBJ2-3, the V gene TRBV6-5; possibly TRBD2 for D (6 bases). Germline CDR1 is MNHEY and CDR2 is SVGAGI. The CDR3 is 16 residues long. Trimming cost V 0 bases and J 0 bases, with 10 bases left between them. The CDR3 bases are TGTGCCAGCAGTTACTCCGGACTACTTAGCACAGATACGCAGTATTTT. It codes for CASSYSGLLSTDTQYF.